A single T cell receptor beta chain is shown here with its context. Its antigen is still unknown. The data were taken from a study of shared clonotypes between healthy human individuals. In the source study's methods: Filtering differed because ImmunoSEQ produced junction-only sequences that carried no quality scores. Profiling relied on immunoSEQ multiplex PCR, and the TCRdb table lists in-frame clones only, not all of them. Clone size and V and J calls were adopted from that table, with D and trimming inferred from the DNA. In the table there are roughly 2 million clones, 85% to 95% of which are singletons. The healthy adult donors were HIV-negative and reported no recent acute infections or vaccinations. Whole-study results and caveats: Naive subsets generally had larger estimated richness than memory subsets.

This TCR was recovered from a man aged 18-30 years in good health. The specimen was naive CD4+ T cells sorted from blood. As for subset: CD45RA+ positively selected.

The CDR3 nucleotides are TGTGCCAGCGTCCCAAGTACGGGGGCCCCGAACACTGAAGCTTTCTTT. Encoded protein: CASVPSTGAPNTEAFF. The J gene is TRBJ1-1, the V gene TRBV28; D possibly corresponds to TRBD1 (6 bases). CDR3 length: 16 amino acids. Trimming stripped 8 bases from V and 1 base from J, with 20 bases between. Germline CDR1 MDHEN, CDR2 SYDVKM.